This TCR beta chain was observed in a study of cytomegalovirus exposure and HLA in healthy donors. V was trimmed by 6 bases and J by 4 bases, leaving 18 bases between them. CDR1 and CDR2 (germline): MNHNS, SASEGT. The CDR3 contains 15 residues. Primers included in the PCR were 60 Vbeta and 13 Jbeta primers. TCRdb keeps only in-frame clones here, not all; method: immunoSEQ multiplex PCR. The table lists some 51,000 clones, 75% to 80% of them singletons. This clonotype originated in a female donor in good health and CMV-seronegative. Material for sequencing was PBMCs. The chain is built from TRBV6-1 and TRBJ1-2, with D possibly TRBD1 on 6 matching bases. The CDR3 reads CASSRGGGAGYGYTF. CDR3 coding DNA: TGTGCCAGCAGCCGAGGGGGGGGCGCGGGCTATGGCTACACCTTC.